What follows are 10 T cell receptor beta chains derived from one specimen sequenced in a study of spatial heterogeneity in lung cancer. Study results and caveats: The study found that expanded intratumoral alpha and beta TCR counts tracked tumor mutation counts.

No cognate antigen is known for these TCRs. TCRdb ran MiXCR on the 5' RACE reads and lists one entry per CDR3 protein. This table has about 8,100 distinct CDR3 sequences, around 13% appearing once. Noted time point: sample taken at primary tumor resection. The sample here was lung tumor tissue, taken at surgery. These receptors all stem from a male donor with early-stage non-small cell lung cancer.

Sample share makes this clonotype medium-sized. Little can be read into the size of this beta chain, an off-target read in a library designed for alpha chains. The V gene is TRBV5-1, the J gene TRBJ1-1, with D perhaps matching TRBD1 (5 bases). Looked up from germline, CDR1 is SGHRS and CDR2 is YFSETQ. The CDR3 length is 13 residues. Trimming shortened V by 2 bases and J by 1 base, and 6 bases separated the two germline ends. The CDR3 here is CASSLTGNTEAFF. CDR3 coding DNA: TGCGCCAGCAGCTTAACAGGGAACACTGAAGCTTTCTTT.

By share, this clonotype counts as medium-sized. This beta chain was picked up by a library intended for alpha chains and is off target, so its count carries little meaning. The chain couples TRBV28 to TRBJ1-5; 9 positions match TRBD1. The CDR3 has 14 residues. The J segment lost 6 bases and the V segment lost 7 bases, leaving 7 bases of the junction unmatched. Germline loops: CDR1 MDHEN, CDR2 SYDVKM. The CDR3 coding sequence is TGTGCCAGCATTCGACAGGGGGAAGGTCAGCCCCAGCATTTT. Encoded protein: CASIRQGEGQPQHF.

This clonotype is classed as medium-sized. The size of this beta chain means little, since it is a stray read in a library made for alpha chains. The chain employs TRBV7-9 and TRBJ2-2; D is unresolved. Germline V CDR1 and CDR2: SEHNR, FQNEAQ (reference sequence). V was pared by 2 bases and J by 4 bases, with 8 bases between. The CDR3 extends over 14 amino acids. The CDR3 reads CASSLSETTGELFF. Written as DNA, the CDR3 is TGTGCCAGCAGCTTATCTGAAACCACCGGGGAGCTGTTTTTT.

Ten or more counts support this clonotype. Since it is a stray read in a library aimed at alpha chains, this beta chain has a size that is not meaningful. This rearrangement joins TRBV4-1 to TRBJ2-7, with 7 bases lining up with TRBD2. The CDR3 consists of 16 residues. The germline gives CDR1 MGHRA, CDR2 YSYEKL. The V segment lost 1 base and the J segment 2 bases; nucleotides outside the gene matches: 8. CDR3 DNA: TGCGCCAGCAGCCAAGCCGGGCCTAGCGGAGCCTACGAGCAGTACTTC. Translating gives CASSQAGPSGAYEQYF.

The table lists this clonotype with many counts. Within a library made for alpha chains, this beta chain is off target, and its count is uninformative. This chain connects TRBV20-1 to TRBJ2-3; TRBD2 matches 9 bases. J was trimmed by 4 bases and V by 2 bases; bases with no gene match: 1. Germline V CDR1 and CDR2: DFQATT, SNEGSKA (reference sequence). CDR3 length equals 13 residues. CDR3 sequence reads: CSARLAGSDTQYF. In DNA form, the CDR3 reads TGCAGTGCTAGACTAGCGGGATCAGATACGCAGTATTTT.

In its sample, this clonotype is medium-sized. The library was prepared for alpha chains; this beta chain is a stray read, so its frequency means little. This chain joins TRBV6-6 and TRBJ2-2; D is ambiguous. Germline loops: CDR1 MNHNY, CDR2 SVGAGI (reference sequence). This CDR3 is built from 13 residues. Trimming took 4 bases from V and 1 from J, leaving 4 bases between them. The CDR3 DNA reads TGTGCCAGCAGTTTCGGGAACACCGGGGAGCTGTTTTTT. This codes for CASSFGNTGELFF.

This clonotype was found many times. This beta chain represents an off-target read in a library built for alpha chains; its size is of limited meaning. The rearrangement uses TRBV21-1 and TRBJ1-6; TRBD1 is the table's D call, not checked against the DNA. TRBV21-1 constitutes a pseudogene. The CDR3 sequence is 18 residues long. The CDR3 loop reads CASSSSRDRGRELSPLHF. CDR3 coding DNA: TGTGCCAGCAGCAGTTCCCGGGACAGGGGGCGAGAATTATCACCCCTCCACTTT.

This clonotype is classed as medium-sized. The library was built for alpha chains, so this beta chain is an off-target read and its size means little. The chain links TRBV24-1 to TRBJ2-3; a weak D match, TRBD1 (6 bases). This CDR3 contains 13 residues. Germline V gene sequence: CDR1 KGHDR, CDR2 SFDVKD. Trimming took off 9 bases at V and 6 bases at J, with 15 bases between the two ends. CDR3 region: CATGRGISDTQYF. The CDR3 coding sequence is TGTGCCACCGGAAGGGGGATAAGCGATACGCAGTATTTT.

On this clonotype: This beta chain came through as a stray read in a library set up for alpha chains, and its size says little. This rearrangement joins TRBV7-9 to TRBJ2-5; no definite D call. V dropped 3 bases and J dropped 1 base, with 9 bases sitting between them. The CDR3 is made up of 14 amino acids. Per germline, CDR1 SEHNR and CDR2 FQNEAQ (reference sequence). The CDR3 sequence: CASSLFPIQETQYF. In DNA, the CDR3 is TGTGCCAGCAGCTTGTTCCCGATCCAAGAGACCCAGTACTTC.

There are many counts of this clonotype. This beta chain is a stray sequence in a library constructed for alpha chains; its clone size is not meaningful. This chain links TRBV27 with TRBJ1-6; D is perhaps TRBD1 (6 bases). V was cut by 3 bases and J by 9 bases, with 12 bases left in between. CDR3 size: 14 residues. Germline-derived CDR1 and CDR2 are MNHEY and SMNVEV (reference sequence). The chain's CDR3 is CASSFYTGSSPLHF. For the CDR3, the DNA is TGTGCCAGCAGTTTCTATACAGGGAGTTCACCCCTCCACTTT.